A single T cell receptor (beta chain) is shown here with its context. Its target antigen remains unknown. These data originate in a study of T cells expressing NK-cell markers (dated by TCRdb to 2018 to 2020). Context from the whole study: In sorted CD3+CD56+NKG2C+, CD3+CD56+NKG2C- and CD3+CD56-NKG2C+ T-cell subsets from 7 or 8 donors, TCR beta-chain repertoires were profiled. Among the eight sequenced donors, seven were HCMV-seropositive and one was HCMV-seronegative. The study sequenced eight donors, all healthy volunteers chosen at random: three men and five women. Illumina HiSeq 2000/2500, MiSeq or NextSeq was used to sequence libraries as 2 x 150 bp reads.

A commercial ELISA kit detecting HCMV-specific IgG in serum was used to determine HCMV serostatus. Ficoll density gradient centrifugation was used to isolate peripheral blood mononuclear cells from blood. From the germline V gene (reference sequence), CDR1 is DFQATT and CDR2 is SNEGSKA. Spanning cysteine to phenylalanine, the CDR3 consists of 16 amino acids. No DNA sequence was recorded. TCRdb shows the sequencer as Illumina HiSeq 2000. The TCR beta cDNA libraries were made using 5'RACE template switching, a step that added both a universal primer site and unique molecular identifiers. Synthesis of cDNA was primed from the TCR beta constant segment and was followed by two consecutive PCR amplification steps. In the paper's pipeline: MIGEC was used to demultiplex reads and group reads by UMI, and MiTCR was used to assemble and quantify clonotypes. To remove erroneous sequences, TCR cDNA sequences were retained only when supported by two or more reads. The tcR package was used for downstream repertoire analysis, and clonotypes were matched across fractions by CDR3 nucleotide sequence plus V segment. Antigen specificity was annotated against VDJdb with VDJmatch, allowing one amino acid substitution in CDR3. Based on TCRdb reprocessing of the reads, there is one entry per CDR3 protein sequence, and DNA is missing. TCRdb's processing, not the authors', yielded these V and J calls. The table for this sample shows about 550,000 distinct CDR3 sequences. The ten largest clones represent 3.5% to 4.5% of the sample.

The research as a whole found: Those dominant clonotypes were again the most abundant among CD3+CD56-NKG2C+ cells in a handful of donors, at about 28.3-60.1%. It remained unclear whether the expanded NKG2C-expressing T cell clones were specific for HCMV antigens. In a handful of donors, the dominant CD3+CD56+NKG2C+ clonotypes were among the top 10 CD8+ clonotypes and accounted for about 1.0-7.0% of CD8+ T cells.

The clonotype was recovered from a man younger than 35 in good health. Donor details come from another sample of the same person, matched by shared clones. The sequenced sample was blood T cells: a sorted CD56 or NKG2C T cell subset, CD4+ or CD8+ T cells, or bulk PBMC T cells (not recorded which). The chain couples TRBV20-1 to TRBJ2-5; TCRdb outputs TRBD2, but without DNA this stays unchecked. The CDR3 protein: CSASGTSGSQRETQYF.